The source of this T cell receptor (beta chain) is a study of radiation and T cells in renal cell carcinoma (dated by TCRdb to about 2020). Concerning the study at large: In total, 50 to 55 samples underwent TCR beta sequencing: roughly 26 tumors plus 27 peripheral blood samples. A total of 3.5 million to 4.5 million unique CDR3 nucleotide sequences, encoding roughly 2.7 million unique CDR3 amino acid sequences, were found across all 50 or so samples. The final blood draw was performed at 4 weeks after radiation, at the same time as nephrectomy. The paper as a whole reports these results and caveats: Dynamics of the blood repertoire were not tracked past 4 weeks after treatment. An increase in top tumor clonotypes in blood was observed from baseline to 2 weeks post-radiation, followed by contraction by 4 weeks, which was taken to suggest transient expansion of tumor-resident clones. No pretreatment tumor biopsies were available, so the baseline intratumoral presence of clonotypes could not be determined. Effects of radiation dose or scheduling on the TCR repertoire could not be addressed with the single-armed trial design.

Regarding this clone: Its antigen is not yet known. The input lacks base qualities; no much larger clone sits a single base away.

The meaning of the sample's time point label: blood 4 weeks post-SBRT, at nephrectomy. This specimen's treatment or condition label, per the study, means: 15 Gy SBRT to primary tumor, nephrectomy 4 weeks later. Samples came from a clinical trial, in which primary renal cell carcinomas received 15 Gy stereotactic body radiation therapy followed by nephrectomy 4 weeks later. To follow tumor-enriched clonotypes, serial peripheral blood was collected from radiation-treated patients at baseline and at 2 weeks and 4 weeks after SBRT. All patients had renal cell carcinoma with clear cell pathology. The QIAamp DNA Blood Mini Kit (Qiagen) was used to prepare genomic DNA for TCR sequencing. The analyses included just those samples that passed every quality control check. The cysteine opens and the phenylalanine closes a CDR3 of 14 amino acids. Only CDR3 DNA remains: 42 bases, in frame from the first base. V is cut back by 7 bases and J by 6 bases, with 8 bases in the junction unmatched. For CDR1 and CDR2, the germline V gene lists ENHRY and SYGVKD.

TCR beta libraries were generated from genomic DNA with the immunoSEQ kit, following the manufacturer's recommendations. Library preparation used a first multiplex PCR with proprietary primers, then a second PCR adding unique barcodes, with bead cleanups after each round. A positive control reaction and a negative control reaction, both provided in the kit, were run with every batch of samples. The final libraries were assessed on an Agilent 4200 TapeStation D1000 ScreenTape, pooled by volume, and quantified by qPCR. Sequencing was performed on an Illumina NextSeq500 using a MidOutput 150-cycle cartridge, with 156 Read1 cycles, 15 Index1 cycles, and the kit custom primers. The pooled library was loaded at around 1 pM with about 18% PhiX control spiked in. From the authors' description of their analysis: Vendor-processed data were analyzed in R, with a clonotype defined as all T cells sharing the same CDR3 nucleotide sequence. For clone abundance analyses, frequencies were normalized to the 10,000 most abundant clones per sample. Before analysis, public T cell clones were removed, and these numbered fewer than six per sample on average. Tumor-enriched clonotypes and baseline blood-enriched clonotypes were defined as those with an abundance difference of at least 32-fold between compartments. Clonotypes expanded or contracted between blood time points were identified with a beta-binomial differential abundance model. Similarity between tumor and blood repertoires was quantified using the Baroni-Urbani and Buser coefficient, and groups were compared with two-tailed Wilcoxon tests in R. TCRdb limited this immuneACCESS table to in-frame rearrangements with V and J called. A share of clones is missing; checked studies link under half to unresolved V genes, and the rest is unexplained. V, J and clone size were drawn from that table, and D and trimming were deduced from the DNA. The sample records over 90,000 clones, approximately 80% of which are singletons. 6.5% to 8% of the sample goes to the ten largest clones.

The TCR was taken from a man aged 60 to 69 with renal cell carcinoma. The material sequenced was blood, taken from a patient whose treatment included radiotherapy and nephrectomy. The sequence links TRBV10-3 to TRBJ2-2; the junction holds 7 bases that match TRBD2. The DNA sequence is as follows: TGTGCCATCAAGTATGCGGGAGCGGCCGGGGAGCTGTTTTTT. Translated, it gives CAIKYAGAAGELFF.